The clone carrying this TCR beta chain was detected only a few times. Its antigen is unidentified. This entry is derived from a study of blood T cells in healthy people across ages. Study details: About one barcoded beta molecule per two T cells came from capture by template switching.

Findings and limits, study-wide: The lack of PBMC sorting stopped any conclusive naive versus antigen-experienced comparison.

A second PCR of roughly 6 to 12 cycles used a sample-barcoded 5' primer and a J-beta primer mix. One entry per CDR3 protein results from TCRdb running MiXCR on the 5' RACE reads. The sample includes 1.5 million to 2 million distinct CDR3 sequences, about 39% of them seen just once. In germline, CDR1 is DFQATT, CDR2 SNEGSKA (reference sequence). Trimming left V 7 bases short and J 2 bases short, with 13 bases between. CDR3 length equals 13 residues. The gene calls are TRBV20-1 and TRBJ2-3; a possible D gene is TRBD2 (7 bases). Material for sequencing was blood. The sequence came from a human donor in good health. The CDR3 loop is CSGGGAVTDTQYF. The CDR3 region has the DNA TGCAGTGGGGGGGGGGCCGTCACAGATACGCAGTATTTT.